The source of this T cell receptor beta chain is a study of T cell responses to AZD1222 COVID-19 vaccine. Germline V gene lookup returns CDR1 MNHEY and CDR2 SVGAGI. V was pared by 0 bases and J by 4 bases, with 9 bases between. This CDR3 is 14 amino acids long. TCRdb's table, derived via immunoSEQ multiplex PCR, lists solely in-frame clones and lacks some. This sample has about 140,000 clones, with about 90% found just once. The TCR was taken from an adult in good health. The sample here was peripheral blood, taken on day 0 of AZD1222 vaccination. This chain joins TRBV6-5 and TRBJ1-2; D not resolved. The CDR3, as DNA: TGTGCCAGCAGTTACTCCGCAGGACTCTATGGCTACACCTTC. Translation: CASSYSAGLYGYTF.